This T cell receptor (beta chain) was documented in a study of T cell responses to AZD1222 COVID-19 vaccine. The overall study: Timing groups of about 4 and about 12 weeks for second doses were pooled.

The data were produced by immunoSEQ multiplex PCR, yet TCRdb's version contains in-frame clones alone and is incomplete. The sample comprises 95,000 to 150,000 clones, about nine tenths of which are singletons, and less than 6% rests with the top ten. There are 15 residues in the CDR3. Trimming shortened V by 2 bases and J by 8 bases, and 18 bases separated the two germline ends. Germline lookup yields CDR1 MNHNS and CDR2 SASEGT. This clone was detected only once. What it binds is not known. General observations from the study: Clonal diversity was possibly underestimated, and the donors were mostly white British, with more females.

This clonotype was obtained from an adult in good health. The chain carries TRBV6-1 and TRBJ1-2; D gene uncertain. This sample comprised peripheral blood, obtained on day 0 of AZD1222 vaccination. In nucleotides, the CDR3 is TGTGCCAGCAGTGAAAACTGGAACCCCCTGGGAGGCTACACCTTC. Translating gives CASSENWNPLGGYTF.